These T cell receptor beta chains were read from a single sample in a study of CD8 T cells in ankylosing spondylitis. In TCRdb, the 5' RACE reads were re-called with MiXCR into one record per CDR3 protein. The repertoire holds under 850,000 distinct CDR3 sequences, roughly 20% seen once, with under 20% in the top ten. Specimen: blood, either unsorted or a sorted T cell fraction (not recorded which). The receptors here all came from a male donor with ankylosing spondylitis. Each CDR3 is given with its conserved first and last residue. Each record gives: CDR3 DNA, CDR3 protein, D gene, J gene, V gene, clone size. The D gene is left open where the match is weak. Only part of the rows carry a size: once, few, many, or a class if the clone is expanded.

TGCGCCAGCAGCCACGTCGGGGTAGATACGCAGTATTTT	CASSHVGVDTQYF	NA	TRBJ2-3	TRBV4-1	NA
TGTGCCAGCAGTTTACTCCCAGCAGGGACAGTCTATGGCTACACCTTC	CASSLLPAGTVYGYTF	TRBD1	TRBJ1-2	TRBV12-3/TRBV12-4	many
TGTGCCAGCAGCCCCCCGGGGCAGGGCAAACCTGAAGCTTTCTTT	CASSPPGQGKPEAFF	NA	TRBJ1-1	TRBV28	few
TGCGCCAGCAGCCGGGCAGCAGGGGACGGGAACACTGAAGCTTTCTTT	CASSRAAGDGNTEAFF	NA	TRBJ1-1	TRBV4-1	NA
TGTGCCATCAGACCAGGGGAAGCGGACATTCAGTACTTC	CAIRPGEADIQYF	NA	TRBJ2-4	TRBV10-3	NA
TGTGCCAGCAGTGTGACTAGCGGGCCGAATGAGCAGTTCTTC	CASSVTSGPNEQFF	TRBD2	TRBJ2-1	TRBV6-2/TRBV6-3	few
TGCAGTGCTAGAGGCCGCCGAGGGGGGATCGAGCAGTACTTC	CSARGRRGGIEQYF	NA	TRBJ2-7	TRBV20-1	NA
TGTGCCAGCAGTTTTCGGACAGGGGGCCCTAATGAAAAACTGTTTTTT	CASSFRTGGPNEKLFF	TRBD1	TRBJ1-4	TRBV12-3/TRBV12-4	few
TGCGCCAGCAGCTTGGAATCCGGCTCTTTCTCCTACGAGCAGTACTTC	CASSLESGSFSYEQYF	NA	TRBJ2-7	TRBV5-1	few
TGTGCCAGCAGCTTATTGGCTAGCGGGAGTTATGAGCAGTACTTC	CASSLLASGSYEQYF	TRBD2	TRBJ2-7	TRBV7-8	NA
TGCGCCAGCAGCTATGCGCGGGATAGGGAGACCCAGTACTTC	CASSYARDRETQYF	NA	TRBJ2-5	TRBV5-1	many
TGTGCCAGCAGCTCCTTTGTTGGCATTAACTATGGCTACACCTTC	CASSSFVGINYGYTF	NA	TRBJ1-2	TRBV7-3	NA
TGTGCCAGCAGCCAAGATGTAGCGAACACCGGGGAGCTGTTTTTT	CASSQDVANTGELFF	NA	TRBJ2-2	TRBV3-1	NA
TGTGCCGGGGCTAGCGGGAGTTCGGGCACAGATACGCAGTATTTT	CAGASGSSGTDTQYF	TRBD2	TRBJ2-3	TRBV7-9	once
TGTGCCAGCACCTTAGGCGGGGTTAGCGGGGAGCTGTTTTTT	CASTLGGVSGELFF	NA	TRBJ2-2	TRBV7-2	NA
TGCGCCAGCAGCGATACGACAGGGACTGGAAACACCATATATTTT	CASSDTTGTGNTIYF	TRBD1	TRBJ1-3	TRBV5-1	NA
TGTGCTTCGTGCCTAGCGGGGGGTCATGAGCAGTTCTTC	CASCLAGGHEQFF	TRBD2	TRBJ2-1	TRBV7-9	few